A single sample gave rise to the 27 T cell receptor beta chains below, sequenced in a study of shared clonotypes between healthy human individuals. Sequencing was performed with immunoSEQ multiplex PCR; in TCRdb, only in-frame clones are kept and a portion is missing. The sample lists some 1,600,000 clones, approximately 98% seen once, with 0.4% to 0.45% in the top ten. Sequencing was done on a sample of naive CD4+ T cells sorted from blood. Subset specified: CD45RA+ positively selected. Receptor source: a man younger than 40 in good health.

This chain links TRBV10-3 with TRBJ2-5; the D call may be TRBD1 or TRBD2 (5 bases each). The germline gives CDR1 ENHRY, CDR2 SYGVKD. The CDR3 length is 13 residues. CDR3: CATERGRQETQYF. The CDR3 bases are TGTGCTACCGAACGGGGACGACAAGAGACCCAGTACTTC.

The chain joins TRBV4-1 to TRBJ2-7, with 11 nucleotides matching TRBD2. This CDR3 spans 16 amino acids. CDR1 and CDR2 (germline): MGHRA, YSYEKL. V gave up 1 base and J gave up 5 bases; unmatched junction bases: 7. The CDR3 coding sequence is TGCGCCAGCAGCCAAGTGGCTAGCGGGAGGTTCCACGAGCAGTACTTC. It specifies CASSQVASGRFHEQYF.

The chain is built from TRBV18 and TRBJ2-4; TRBD1 is a possible D gene (5 bases). The V gene's germline CDR1 is KGHSH and CDR2 LQKENI. V was pared by 3 bases and J by 0 bases, with 12 bases between. The CDR3 loop spans 16 amino acids. The CDR3 sequence: CASSPRQTEAKNIQYF. The DNA of the CDR3 is TGTGCCAGCTCACCCCGACAGACTGAAGCCAAAAACATTCAGTACTTC. Complete variable domain (other parts from reference TRBV18 and TRBJ2-4): NAGVMQNPRHLVRRRGQEARLRCSPMKGHSHVYWYRQLPEEGLKFMVYLQKENIIDESGMPKERFSAEFPKEGPSILRIQQVVRGDSAAYFCASSPRQTEAKNIQYFGAGTRLSVL.

The rearrangement links TRBV7-3 to TRBJ2-1; no reliable D call. From germline, CDR1 is SGHTA and CDR2 FQGTGA. The V and J ends lost 5 bases and 6 bases respectively, with 17 bases between them. This CDR3 contains 15 residues. The CDR3 nucleotides read TGTGCCAGCAGCCTCTCTTCAGACCATTTCAATGAGCAGTTCTTC. Protein sequence: CASSLSSDHFNEQFF.

The chain carries TRBV21-1 and TRBJ2-1; the table's D call of TRBD2 was not tested on the DNA. TRBV21-1 is assigned pseudogene status. This CDR3 is 16 amino acids long. The CDR3 here is CASSTTGTSGRAMKFF. As DNA, the CDR3 is TGTGCCAGCAGCACCACCGGGACTAGCGGGAGGGCCATGAAGTTCTTC.

V gene TRBV7-2 combines with J gene TRBJ2-6; TRBD2 agrees at 13 bases. CDR1 SGHTA and CDR2 FQGNSA come from the germline V gene. The CDR3 sequence is 18 residues long. With V trimmed by 5 bases and J by 3 bases, 7 bases remained unmatched. The CDR3 reads CASSRRLAGGFGANVLTF. The DNA of the CDR3 is TGTGCCAGCAGCCGGAGACTAGCGGGAGGTTTTGGGGCCAACGTCCTGACTTTC. Drawing the rest from reference TRBV7-2 and TRBJ2-6, the complete variable domain is GAGVSQSPSNKVTEKGKDVELRCDPISGHTALYWYRQSLGQGLEFLIYFQGNSAPDKSGLPSDRFSAERTGGSVSTLTIQRTQQEDSAVYLCASSRRLAGGFGANVLTFGAGSRLTVL.

V and J are TRBV29-1 and TRBJ2-7; 7 nucleotides line up with TRBD2. This CDR3 is 12 amino acids long. After removal of 1 base from V and 5 bases from J, the junction contained 2 bases not matched to a gene. Germline-derived CDR1 and CDR2 are SQVTM and ANQGSEA. The CDR3 DNA reads as TGCAGCGTTGAAGCGGGGGGTGACGAGCAGTACTTC. This translates into CSVEAGGDEQYF.

The chain's CDR3 is CASSPYVPGLAGDSTDTQYF. DNA for the CDR3: TGTGCCAGCTCACCATACGTCCCGGGACTAGCGGGAGATAGCACAGATACGCAGTATTTT. V usage is TRBV18 and J usage is TRBJ2-3; 14 bases are shared with TRBD2. The germline V gene has CDR1 KGHSH and CDR2 LQKENI. This CDR3 region has 20 residues. Trimming took 2 bases from V and 0 from J; bases not matched to a gene: 10.

This sequence joins TRBV25-1 and TRBJ1-1, with D possibly matching TRBD1 (5 bases). The CDR3 has 15 residues. Per the germline V gene, CDR1 is MGHDK and CDR2 is SYGVNS. V lost 1 base and J lost 1, with 10 bases in between. The CDR3 region has the DNA TGTGCCAGCAGTGAATCCGTCGACAGGAACACTGAAGCTTTCTTT. Residues: CASSESVDRNTEAFF.

This sequence joins TRBV11-3 and TRBJ2-1, with 8 bases that match TRBD2. Germline assignment: CDR1 SGHNT and CDR2 YENEEA. The V gene end was trimmed by 1 base and the J gene end by 0 bases; junction bases not matched to a gene: 2. This CDR3 spans 16 amino acids. CDR3 in DNA: TGTGCCAGCAGCTTAGCACTAGCGGCCTCCTACAATGAGCAGTTCTTC. Translation gives CASSLALAASYNEQFF.

This clone was counted a single time. This chain links TRBV7-7 with TRBJ2-2; 10 nucleotides align to TRBD2. The CDR3 covers 14 residues. V shed 2 bases, J shed 9 bases, and the junction held 3 bases outside the gene matches. Germline-derived CDR1 and CDR2 are SSHAT and FNYEAQ (reference sequence). The CDR3 DNA is TGTGCCAGCAGCTTAAGCGGGAGGGCTCGGGAGCTGTTTTTT. This translates into CASSLSGRARELFF. The full variable domain, its missing parts supplied by reference TRBV7-7 and TRBJ2-2, is GAGVSQSPRYKVTKRGQDVTLRCDPISSHATLYWYQQALGQGPEFLTYFNYEAQPDKSGLPSDRFSAERPEGSISTLTIQRTEQRDSAMYRCASSLSGRARELFFGEGSRLTVL.

The chain links TRBV14 to TRBJ2-4; 7 bases agree with TRBD2. CDR1 SGHDN and CDR2 FVKESK come from the germline V gene. V lost 6 bases and J lost 8; bases outside the gene matches: 7. This CDR3 region has 13 residues. This CDR3 reads CASRGRATDIQYF. The CDR3, as DNA: TGTGCCAGCAGAGGGAGGGCCACGGACATTCAGTACTTC.

The chain links TRBV29-1 to TRBJ2-3; 8 nucleotides agree with TRBD2. The V gene end was trimmed by 6 bases and the J gene end by 7 bases; junction bases not matched to a gene: 12. This CDR3 spans 14 amino acids. Germline values: CDR1 SQVTM, CDR2 ANQGSEA. The CDR3 nucleotides read TGCAGCGTCGATCTGGGTACTAGCGGATATACGCAGTATTTT. This gives the protein CSVDLGTSGYTQYF.

This clone was observed a handful of times. The chain uses TRBV2 and TRBJ1-2; D is ambiguous. The CDR3 has 13 residues. Trimming removed 3 bases from V and 2 bases from J, with 7 bases in between. The germline V gene encodes CDR1 SNHLY and CDR2 FYNNEI. The CDR3 region has the DNA TGTGCCAGCAGTGACCTGGGGAACTATGGCTACACCTTC. Amino acids: CASSDLGNYGYTF.

V usage is TRBV7-2 and J usage is TRBJ2-1; D may be TRBD2 (6 bases). V lost 2 bases to trimming and J lost 8 bases, with 19 bases between them. The germline V gene encodes CDR1 SGHTA and CDR2 FQGNSA. The CDR3 has 16 amino acids. The CDR3 loop reads CASSLRRASVGYEQFF. In DNA, the CDR3 is TGTGCCAGCAGCTTAAGACGGGCTAGCGTTGGTTATGAGCAGTTCTTC.

The chain links TRBV28 to TRBJ2-2, with 7 bases fitting TRBD1. The germline gives CDR1 MDHEN, CDR2 SYDVKM. J gave up 7 bases and V 7 bases, and 9 bases lay outside the gene matches. The CDR3 length is 14 residues. The CDR3 region is CASTLRGPHGELFF. CDR3 coding DNA: TGTGCCAGCACATTGAGGGGGCCCCACGGGGAGCTGTTTTTT.

This clone came up once. The chain couples TRBV7-9 to TRBJ2-2; 12 bases agree with TRBD2. The ends lost 5 bases at V and 6 bases at J; junction bases unmatched: 7. CDR1 and CDR2 from the germline V gene are SEHNR and FQNEAQ (reference sequence). The CDR3 loop spans 16 amino acids. CDR3 DNA: TGTGCCAGCAGCCGATGGACTAGCGGGATCCCCGGGGAGCTGTTTTTT. Its protein product is CASSRWTSGIPGELFF.

The rearrangement uses TRBV4-1 and TRBJ2-5; 9 nucleotides agree with TRBD1. The V gene end was trimmed by 1 base and the J gene end by 3 bases; junction bases not matched to a gene: 3. The CDR3 is 15 residues long. CDR1 is MGHRA and CDR2 is YSYEKL in the germline V gene. The CDR3 DNA reads TGCGCCAGCAGCCAAGGGGACAGGGATGAAGAGACCCAGTACTTC. The encoded protein is CASSQGDRDEETQYF.

Concerning this clone: Other DNA sequences in this sample translate to the same CDR3. CDR3 sequence: CAWSEGNQPQHF. DNA of the CDR3: TGTGCCTGGAGTGAAGGTAATCAGCCCCAGCATTTT. The chain couples TRBV30 to TRBJ1-5; D unresolved. Germline loops: CDR1 GTSNPN, CDR2 SVGIG (reference sequence). Trimming removed 1 base from V and 4 bases from J, with 5 bases in between. The CDR3 has 12 residues.

V usage is TRBV6-5 and J usage is TRBJ1-2, with a possible D match to TRBD1 (6 bases). V was clipped by 7 bases and J by 8 bases, with 14 bases between them. Germline CDR1 reads MNHEY; CDR2 reads SVGAGI. This CDR3 comprises 12 residues. The DNA for the CDR3 is TGTGCCAGCACCGCGGGGGGCCGGGGCTACACCTTC. Protein: CASTAGGRGYTF.

The chain combines TRBV5-1 with TRBJ2-1, with D tentatively TRBD2 (5 bases). CDR1 and CDR2 from the germline V gene are SGHRS and YFSETQ. CDR3 length: 14 amino acids. With 3 bases removed from V and 6 bases from J, the gap between germline ends came to 13 bases. CDR3 region: CASSSPGVANEQFF. The CDR3 bases are TGCGCCAGCAGCTCGCCCGGGGTGGCCAATGAGCAGTTCTTC.

The chain recombines TRBV13 with TRBJ1-1; D call uncertain. The germline V and J ends were trimmed by 7 bases and 1 base, with 13 bases remaining between them. The CDR3 runs to 14 residues. Per germline, CDR1 PRHDT and CDR2 FYEKMQ (reference sequence). In DNA form, the CDR3 reads TGTGCCAGCACCCTTCCCCCTAGGAACACTGAAGCTTTCTTT. Protein sequence: CASTLPPRNTEAFF. The entire variable domain, with the rest obtained from reference TRBV13 and TRBJ1-1, is as follows: AAGVIQSPRHLIKEKRETATLKCYPIPRHDTVYWYQQGPGQDPQFLISFYEKMQSDKGSIPDRFSAQQFSDYHSELNMSSLELGDSALYFCASTLPPRNTEAFFGQGTRLTVV.

The V gene is TRBV5-1, the J gene TRBJ1-2, with D possibly being TRBD1 (5 bases). From germline, CDR1 is SGHRS and CDR2 YFSETQ. The CDR3 extends over 13 amino acids. V dropped 2 bases and J dropped 10 bases, with 15 bases sitting between them. DNA for the CDR3: TGCGCCAGCAGCTTACCACAGGCAGCATCCTACACCTTC. Residues: CASSLPQAASYTF.

The chain couples TRBV5-1 to TRBJ1-1; TRBD1 aligns across 7 bases. Losses at the gene ends were 3 bases for V and 10 bases for J; bases not matched to a gene: 15. CDR1 SGHRS and CDR2 YFSETQ come from the germline V gene. The CDR3 sequence is 15 residues long. The CDR3 loop is CASSSKGASGEVAFF. The CDR3 DNA is TGCGCCAGCAGCTCCAAGGGGGCTTCAGGGGAAGTAGCTTTCTTT.

The chain recombines TRBV15 with TRBJ2-7; D not resolved. The CDR3 totals 16 residues. Germline loops: CDR1 LNHNV, CDR2 YYDKDF (reference sequence). The V and J ends lost 0 bases and 0 bases respectively, with 12 bases between them. The CDR3 loop is CATSRDKSKSSYEQYF. Written as DNA, the CDR3 is TGTGCCACCAGCAGAGATAAATCAAAGAGCTCCTACGAGCAGTACTTC.

This clone was observed a single time. The genes are TRBV19 and TRBJ1-1; TRBD1 matches at 7 bases. Trimming at V came to 3 bases and at J to 4 bases, leaving 5 bases not matched to a gene. Germline values: CDR1 LNHDA, CDR2 SQIVND (reference sequence). CDR3 length: 14 residues. CDR3 bases: TGTGCCAGTAGTATTTACCAGGGGGTCACTGAAGCTTTCTTT. This encodes CASSIYQGVTEAFF. The full variable domain, its missing parts supplied by reference TRBV19 and TRBJ1-1, is DGGITQSPKYLFRKEGQNVTLSCEQNLNHDAMYWYRQDPGQGLRLIYYSQIVNDFQKGDIAEGYSVSREKKESFPLTVTSAQKNPTAFYLCASSIYQGVTEAFFGQGTRLTVV.

This sequence joins TRBV6-1 and TRBJ2-7, with D unresolved. CDR3 length: 13 amino acids. Germline V lookup: CDR1 MNHNS, CDR2 SASEGT. V was trimmed by 2 bases and J by 3 bases, leaving 8 bases between them. CDR3 loop: CASSEIGGYEQYF. The DNA for the CDR3 is TGTGCCAGCAGTGAAATAGGCGGCTACGAGCAGTACTTC.